This entry is about one T cell receptor beta chain. This record comes from a study of metastatic and nonmetastatic thyroid tumors. Trimming shortened V by 4 bases and J by 3 bases, and 10 bases separated the two germline ends. The CDR3 spans 13 residues. The germline V gene encodes CDR1 SGHTA and CDR2 FQGNSA. Original analysis: It was from CDR3 differences across clinicopathological groups that a distant-metastasis classifier for papillary thyroid cancer was built. TCRdb re-processed the PCR reads through MiXCR. TCRdb's processing, not the authors' own work, is the source of the V and J calls. The sample shows about 15,000 clones, less than 30% of them seen only once. Thyroid surgery had not been preceded by any treatment in any patient.

This chain uses TRBV7-2 with TRBJ2-7; no definite D call. This TCR came from a male donor with papillary thyroid cancer or a benign thyroid nodule (not recorded which). Some clones in this sample may be carry-over from other donors' samples. The specimen was tumor tissue. The CDR3 sequence is CASSSPPSYEQYF. In DNA, the CDR3 is TGTGCCAGCAGCTCGCCTCCTAGCTACGAGCAGTACTTC.